Following are 31 T cell receptor beta chains from one sample sequenced in a study of T-cell reconstitution after alpha-beta-depleted transplantation in children (dated by TCRdb to 2015 to 2016). The treatment or condition tag for this specimen amounts to: allogeneic hematopoietic cell transplantation with graft depleted of TCRalphabeta T cells and CD19 B cells. Library preparation was by PCR. Sequenced using an Illumina HiSeq 2500. TCR library preparation used molecular barcoding, with unique molecular identifiers applied to normalize quantification of the TCRbeta repertoire. The public reads were run again by TCRdb, first through fastp at Q25 and then through MiXCR, and only productive beta chains were kept. Rows with one shared CDR3 protein collapse into an entry with the most common genes and DNA. This sample holds under 750,000 distinct CDR3 sequences; roughly 23% were observed only once. Roughly 14% of the sample is taken by the ten largest.

The sequencing here drew on PBMCs, mostly from graft donor cells, taken 360 days after TCRalphabeta/CD19-depleted stem cell transplant. Source of these receptors: a boy in the first two years of life who had a stem cell transplant for acute myeloid leukemia, so the T cells may come from the graft donor.

This clonotype showed up just a few times. The chain recombines TRBV18 with TRBJ2-1; maybe TRBD2 (7 bases). Germline V CDR1 and CDR2: KGHSH, LQKENI. This CDR3 is 18 amino acids long. V gave up 0 bases and J gave up 1 base, with 16 bases separating them. The CDR3 here is CASSPPGALAVSYNEQFF. CDR3 bases: TGTGCCAGCTCACCACCGGGGGCCCTAGCGGTTTCCTACAATGAGCAGTTCTTC.

This clonotype was recorded once. The chain uses TRBV3-1 and TRBJ2-1; maybe TRBD2 (6 bases). Germline assignment: CDR1 LGHDT and CDR2 YNNKEL (reference sequence). Trimming stripped 0 bases from V and 6 bases from J, with 15 bases between. This CDR3 has 16 amino acids. The CDR3 protein is CASSQDLGTPPNEQFF. CDR3 sequence (DNA): TGTGCCAGCAGCCAAGATCTGGGGACTCCTCCCAATGAGCAGTTCTTC.

V gene TRBV12-3 or TRBV12-4 combines with J gene TRBJ2-1; TRBD1 might be the D (6 bases). The ends were cut back, 6 bases at V and 4 bases at J, with 13 bases in the middle. CDR3 length: 14 residues. CDR3 coding DNA: TGTGCCAGCAGAGTGACAGGACAGTACAATGAGCAGTTCTTC. Protein sequence: CASRVTGQYNEQFF.

This clonotype was seen many times. This sequence joins TRBV6-5 and TRBJ1-2; D gene unclear. This CDR3 contains 14 residues. Germline lookup yields CDR1 MNHEY and CDR2 SVGAGI. Trimming removed 2 bases from V and 4 bases from J, with 11 bases in between. The CDR3 region has the DNA TGTGCCAGCAGTTACGGGAGGAGGGCCTATGGCTACACCTTC. It specifies CASSYGRRAYGYTF.

This clonotype was counted between two and nine times. This chain uses TRBV12-3 or TRBV12-4 with TRBJ2-2; D is ambiguous. V was clipped by 7 bases and J by 2 bases, with 8 bases between them. The CDR3 consists of 13 residues. CDR3 in DNA: TGTGCCAGCACTTCTGGAAACACCGGGGAGCTGTTTTTT. Translating gives CASTSGNTGELFF.

This clonotype has only a few counts. CDR3 residues: CSAILGTDTQYF. As DNA, the CDR3 is TGCAGTGCCATCCTCGGAACAGATACGCAGTATTTT. The rearrangement uses TRBV20-1 and TRBJ2-3; D is uncertain. The CDR3 contains 12 residues. CDR1 DFQATT and CDR2 SNEGSKA come from the germline V gene (reference sequence). The V end was cut by 6 bases, the J end by 3 bases, with 10 bases between.

This clonotype has only a few counts. V gene TRBV4-3 combines with J gene TRBJ2-3; D unclear. From germline, CDR1 is LGHNA and CDR2 YSLEER. CDR3 length: 18 residues. Trimming took off 4 bases at V and 1 base at J, with 21 bases between the two ends. In nucleotides, the CDR3 is TGCGCCAGCAGCCTAAGGAGAGCCCCTCGCCTTGGCACAGATACGCAGTATTTT. Protein sequence: CASSLRRAPRLGTDTQYF.

J is TRBJ2-2 and V is TRBV20-1; TRBD2 matches 9 bases. The germline gives CDR1 DFQATT, CDR2 SNEGSKA (reference sequence). V lost 4 bases and J lost 0; bases outside the gene matches: 15. This CDR3 comprises 19 residues. The CDR3 nucleotides are TGCAGTGCTACCCTTTGGGTTGGCGGGGGGGAACCGAACACCGGGGAGCTGTTTTTT. Its translation: CSATLWVGGGEPNTGELFF.

V gene TRBV20-1 combines with J gene TRBJ2-2; D tentatively fits TRBD1 or TRBD2 (7 bases each). CDR1 DFQATT and CDR2 SNEGSKA come from the germline V gene (reference sequence). This CDR3 comprises 15 residues. Trimming pared 5 bases from V and 6 bases from J, leaving 19 bases between. The CDR3 DNA reads TGCAGTGCTTGTCGAGGGGGCGGGGGTCCCGGGGAGCTGTTTTTT. The encoded protein is CSACRGGGGPGELFF.

This clonotype came up many times. The genes are TRBV25-1 and TRBJ1-6; possibly TRBD1 for D (5 bases). V was pared by 1 base and J by 0 bases, with 13 bases between. The CDR3 runs 18 residues. Germline CDR1 MGHDK, CDR2 SYGVNS. CDR3 DNA sequence: TGTGCCAGCAGTGAATCTTGGACACCTAGCTCCTATAATTCACCCCTCCACTTT. This codes for CASSESWTPSSYNSPLHF. Filled out from reference TRBV25-1 and TRBJ1-6, the complete variable domain reads EADIYQTPRYLVIGTGKKITLECSQTMGHDKMYWYQQDPGMELHLIHYSYGVNSTEKGDLSSESTVSRIRTEHFPLTLESARPSHTSQYLCASSESWTPSSYNSPLHFGNGTRLTVT.

The chain joins TRBV6-1 to TRBJ2-5; TRBD2 aligns across 8 bases. With 6 bases clipped from V and 1 base from J, the junction kept 7 bases outside the gene matches. The CDR3 length is 15 residues. The germline V gene has CDR1 MNHNS and CDR2 SASEGT. CDR3 sequence reads: CASRIAGRFQETQYF. In DNA form, the CDR3 reads TGTGCCAGCAGGATAGCGGGGCGCTTCCAAGAGACCCAGTACTTC.

There are many counts of this clonotype. This chain links TRBV12-5 with TRBJ1-1; the match to TRBD1 covers 10 bases. J lost 3 bases, V lost 3 bases, and 1 base had no gene match. The CDR3 is made up of 14 amino acids. Germline V lookup: CDR1 LGHNT, CDR2 FRNRAP. CDR3 residues: CASGLGTGDTEAFF. DNA for the CDR3: TGTGCTAGTGGTTTAGGGACAGGGGACACTGAAGCTTTCTTT.

This clonotype appeared many times. V and J are TRBV28 and TRBJ1-2, with 8 bases matching TRBD1. CDR3 size: 12 residues. Germline V gene data show CDR1 as MDHEN and CDR2 as SYDVKM. The V gene end was trimmed by 6 bases and the J gene end by 6 bases; junction bases not matched to a gene: 3. This CDR3 reads CASSSTGDGYTF. The CDR3 DNA follows: TGTGCCAGCAGCTCGACAGGGGATGGCTACACCTTC.

V usage is TRBV29-1 and J usage is TRBJ2-5; D remains unclear. The CDR3 covers 12 residues. CDR1 SQVTM and CDR2 ANQGSEA come from the germline V gene. V gave up 3 bases and J gave up 5 bases, with 10 bases separating them. In DNA, the CDR3 is TGCAGCGTTGAGGCCTACTGGGAGACCCAGTACTTC. It is translated as CSVEAYWETQYF.

Many counts were recorded for this clonotype. The gene calls are TRBV20-1 and TRBJ2-1; 7 bases align to TRBD1. With V trimmed by 4 bases and J by 6 bases, 6 bases remained unmatched. Germline CDR1 reads DFQATT; CDR2 reads SNEGSKA (reference sequence). CDR3 size: 13 residues. In nucleotides, the CDR3 is TGCAGTGCTATGTGGGACAGTGGCAATGAGCAGTTCTTC. This sequence encodes CSAMWDSGNEQFF.

This clonotype was seen many times. The gene calls are TRBV4-3 and TRBJ2-1, with D perhaps assigned TRBD1 or TRBD2 (6 bases each). Germline-derived CDR1 and CDR2 are LGHNA and YSLEER. This CDR3 has 15 residues. The ends were cut back, 0 bases at V and 4 bases at J, with 10 bases in the middle. The CDR3 bases are TGCGCCAGCAGCCAAGAGGGGGGCTTTTACAATGAGCAGTTCTTC. Translated: CASSQEGGFYNEQFF.

In this sample, this clonotype turned up many times. This sequence joins TRBV5-5 and TRBJ2-2; D is tentatively TRBD1 or TRBD2 (5 bases each). The CDR3 has 16 amino acids. Trimming removed 2 bases at V and 5 bases at J, with 16 bases between. Germline CDR1 is SGHKS and CDR2 is YYEKEE (reference sequence). The CDR3 loop is CASSFDTGEGTGELFF. The CDR3 region has the DNA TGTGCCAGCAGCTTCGACACTGGAGAGGGGACCGGGGAGCTGTTTTTT.

The chain recombines TRBV7-6 with TRBJ1-3, with D perhaps TRBD1 (6 bases). The germline CDR1 and CDR2 sequences are SGHVS and FNYEAQ. CDR3 size: 15 residues. The V end lost 5 bases, the J end lost 2 bases, and 13 bases lay between the germline ends. The CDR3 protein is CASSGDTHAGNTIYF. Here the CDR3 DNA reads TGTGCCAGCAGCGGGGACACGCACGCTGGAAACACCATATATTTT.

This clonotype turned up a few times. The V call is TRBV20-1, the J call TRBJ1-1, with D uncertain. This CDR3 comprises 17 residues. Trimming took off 0 bases at V and 0 bases at J, with 17 bases between the two ends. Germline-derived CDR1 and CDR2 are DFQATT and SNEGSKA (reference sequence). CDR3 in amino acids: CSAREQRGDTVNTEAFF. The CDR3 DNA is TGCAGTGCTAGAGAGCAGCGCGGAGACACGGTGAACACTGAAGCTTTCTTT.

This clonotype appeared many times. The V gene is TRBV20-1, the J gene TRBJ2-5; D is perhaps TRBD2 (5 bases). The CDR3 consists of 12 residues. CDR1 is DFQATT, CDR2 SNEGSKA, per germline (reference sequence). Trimming shortened V by 4 bases and J by 5 bases, and 11 bases separated the two germline ends. The CDR3 DNA is TGCAGTGCTAACAATTGGGAGGAGACCCAGTACTTC. Translated, it gives CSANNWEETQYF.

The chain carries TRBV24-1 and TRBJ2-3; D remains unclear. CDR1 KGHDR and CDR2 SFDVKD come from the germline V gene. This CDR3 is 15 amino acids long. Trimming removed 3 bases at V and 2 bases at J, with 11 bases between. The CDR3 nucleotides read TGTGCCACCAGTGATCCGCGGCCCAACACAGATACGCAGTATTTT. Translated: CATSDPRPNTDTQYF.

The rearrangement joins TRBV3-1 to TRBJ2-1, with 7 bases identical to TRBD1. The ends lost 4 bases at V and 2 bases at J; junction bases unmatched: 8. The CDR3 consists of 16 residues. Germline V gene lookup returns CDR1 LGHDT and CDR2 YNNKEL (reference sequence). In DNA form, the CDR3 reads TGTGCCAGCAGCCCCGCCCAGGGGGTTCCCTACAATGAGCAGTTCTTC. The encoded protein is CASSPAQGVPYNEQFF.

This clonotype was counted between two and nine times. The chain employs TRBV12-3 or TRBV12-4 and TRBJ1-4, with no clear D. The CDR3 runs 15 residues. The V gene lost 5 bases and the J gene lost 5 bases, with 15 bases spanning the gap. The CDR3 DNA sequence: TGTGCCAGCAGTCCAGGCCCCCAAGGGAATGAAAAACTGTTTTTT. Its protein product is CASSPGPQGNEKLFF.

This clonotype showed up many times. The rearrangement joins TRBV27 to TRBJ2-5; D gene unclear. This CDR3 comprises 12 residues. The germline V gene has CDR1 MNHEY and CDR2 SMNVEV (reference sequence). The germline V and J ends were trimmed by 0 bases and 4 bases, with 3 bases remaining between them. The DNA for the CDR3 is TGTGCCAGCAGTTTATCAGGAGAGACCCAGTACTTC. Its translation: CASSLSGETQYF.

CDR3 sequence: CSALQGVVAFF. DNA for the CDR3: TGCAGTGCTCTACAGGGGGTGGTTGCTTTCTTT. The chain joins TRBV20-1 to TRBJ1-1, with 8 nucleotides matching TRBD1. J lost 11 bases, V lost 5 bases, and 7 bases had no gene match. The CDR3 is 11 residues long. The V gene's germline CDR1 is DFQATT and CDR2 SNEGSKA (reference sequence).

This clonotype was seen many times. The V call is TRBV4-2, the J call TRBJ2-2; D possibly corresponds to TRBD2 (6 bases). Per germline, CDR1 LGHNA and CDR2 YNFKEQ. The CDR3 length is 16 residues. V was cut by 4 bases and J by 5 bases, with 17 bases left in between. The CDR3 DNA sequence: TGTGCCAGCAGCCCCCACTTAGCGGTAGGAACCGGGGAGCTGTTTTTT. It encodes CASSPHLAVGTGELFF.

This clonotype occurred many times. V gene TRBV7-9 combines with J gene TRBJ1-3; no firm D call. Germline V CDR1 and CDR2: SEHNR, FQNEAQ (reference sequence). The CDR3 is 14 amino acids. Trimming shortened V by 6 bases and J by 0 bases, and 9 bases separated the two germline ends. CDR3 sequence: CASRLQHSGNTIYF. The CDR3 DNA reads as TGTGCCAGCAGGCTACAGCACTCTGGAAACACCATATATTTT.

The chain carries TRBV4-3 and TRBJ2-5, with D possibly being TRBD1 or TRBD2 (5 bases each). V was pared by 3 bases and J by 1 base, with 12 bases between. This CDR3 region has 15 residues. Germline CDR1 is LGHNA and CDR2 is YSLEER. CDR3 in amino acids: CASSHLSGPQETQYF. The CDR3 coding sequence is TGCGCCAGCAGCCATTTGTCGGGGCCCCAAGAGACCCAGTACTTC.

This clonotype has more than one count but fewer than ten. The rearrangement links TRBV20-1 to TRBJ2-3; TRBD2 is a possible D gene (6 bases). V lost 0 bases and J 2 bases, leaving 15 bases between the germline ends. Germline CDR1 is DFQATT and CDR2 is SNEGSKA (reference sequence). The CDR3 length is 16 residues. In DNA, the CDR3 is TGCAGTGCTAGAGATAGACTAGTGGAGCCCACAGATACGCAGTATTTT. Translation: CSARDRLVEPTDTQYF.

Ten or more counts support this clonotype. The V gene is TRBV29-1, the J gene TRBJ1-1, with 8 bases lining up with TRBD1. Germline trimming cut 6 bases from V and 0 bases from J; bases unmatched to any gene: 15. Germline CDR1 SQVTM, CDR2 ANQGSEA. This CDR3 spans 17 amino acids. CDR3 coding DNA: TGCAGCGTGGACGCCAGGGGGCGTGGGCCCATGAACACTGAAGCTTTCTTT. Amino acid sequence: CSVDARGRGPMNTEAFF.

The chain links TRBV10-3 to TRBJ2-7, with D unclear. This CDR3 comprises 15 residues. Per germline, CDR1 ENHRY and CDR2 SYGVKD. V was pared by 5 bases and J by 0 bases, with 14 bases between. CDR3 residues: CAISPRTSGSYEQYF. DNA of the CDR3: TGTGCCATCAGTCCAAGGACGTCTGGCTCCTACGAGCAGTACTTC.